Sequencing of this T cell receptor beta chain was carried out in a study of naive and memory T cell subsets. Looked up from germline, CDR1 is MGHRA and CDR2 is YSYEKL. The CDR3 is 17 residues long. J was trimmed by 0 bases and V by 1 base; bases with no gene match: 6. The SP2 primer and nested alpha and beta constant region primers amplified ligated cDNA in four rounds. Alpha and beta constant region primers primed reverse transcription for blood and skin samples. TCRdb re-derived calls from the 5' RACE reads in MiXCR, one entry per CDR3 protein. The sample yields tens of thousands of distinct CDR3 sequences, around 7.3% seen once. This clonotype has only a few counts. The library had UMIs added by 3' ligation of an oligonucleotide to TCR cDNA.

The sequence was collected from a male donor in good health. This rearrangement joins TRBV4-1 to TRBJ2-1, with 7 nucleotides matching TRBD1. The DNA for the CDR3 is TGCGCCAGCAGCCAAGGTCCCGGGACAGTCTCCTACAATGAGCAGTTCTTC. Translated: CASSQGPGTVSYNEQFF.